The source of this TCR beta chain is a study of T cell responses to AZD1222 COVID-19 vaccine. TCRdb's copy holds only in-frame clones and misses some; the assay was immunoSEQ multiplex PCR. This sample has some 130,000 clones, with about nine tenths found just once. Germline assignment: CDR1 GTSNPN and CDR2 SVGIG (reference sequence). The CDR3 covers 12 residues. The ends were cut back, 1 base at V and 5 bases at J, with 8 bases in the middle. The specimen was peripheral blood, collected on day 0 of AZD1222 vaccination. The TCR comes from an adult in good health. V and J are TRBV30 and TRBJ1-2, with D possibly matching TRBD1 (5 bases). The CDR3 coding sequence is TGTGCCTGGAGTGGGGGGTCGTATGGCTACACCTTC. It translates to CAWSGGSYGYTF.